These 21 T cell receptor beta chains were sequenced from one sample in a study of blood T cell repertoires in COVID-19. The assay was immunoSEQ multiplex PCR, and TCRdb's table has in-frame clones only and misses some. The sample yields about 46,000 clones, over 75% seen once. Sample: peripheral blood. The receptors originated from a human donor in a cohort sampled during active COVID-19. The donor label of this sample is uncertain.

The chain links TRBV5-1 to TRBJ1-1; 7 bases are shared with TRBD1. Per germline, CDR1 SGHRS and CDR2 YFSETQ. The trim removed 1 base at V and 0 bases at J, leaving 6 bases unmatched. This CDR3 has 16 amino acids. The chain's CDR3 is CASSLSSGQMNTEAFF. Here the CDR3 DNA reads TGCGCCAGCAGCTTGTCGTCGGGACAGATGAACACTGAAGCTTTCTTT.

This rearrangement joins TRBV7-2 to TRBJ2-5; weak D call: TRBD1 (6 bases). CDR3 length equals 15 residues. V was cut by 3 bases and J by 4 bases, with 15 bases left in between. CDR1 is SGHTA and CDR2 is FQGNSA in the germline V gene. The DNA of the CDR3 is TGTGCCAGCAGCTTCAGGGGCGCAGGCGGAGAGACCCAGTACTTC. Translation: CASSFRGAGGETQYF.

The chain combines TRBV7-3 with TRBJ2-5; D perhaps matches TRBD2 (7 bases). The V gene's germline CDR1 is SGHTA and CDR2 FQGTGA. This CDR3 has 13 residues. Trimming shortened V by 5 bases and J by 5 bases, and 12 bases separated the two germline ends. In nucleotides, the CDR3 is TGTGCCAGCAGCCGGACTAGGGGGGAGACCCAGTACTTC. This codes for CASSRTRGETQYF.

V usage is TRBV24-1 and J usage is TRBJ2-1; 11 bases match TRBD1. Germline V gives CDR1 KGHDR, CDR2 SFDVKD. This CDR3 is 17 amino acids long. Trimming removed 2 bases from V and 9 bases from J; junction bases left unmatched: 11. The CDR3, as DNA: TGTGCCACCAGTGATTCCCCGGGACAGGGGGTAAGGGGTGAGCAGTTCTTC. Translation gives CATSDSPGQGVRGEQFF.

The chain recombines TRBV2 with TRBJ2-2; 11 bases match TRBD2. V was pared by 3 bases and J by 4 bases, with 10 bases of the junction left unmatched. The CDR3 extends over 18 amino acids. Per the germline V gene, CDR1 is SNHLY and CDR2 is FYNNEI. The CDR3 sequence: CASSEARLAGTLTGELFF. The CDR3 coding sequence is TGTGCCAGCAGTGAGGCAAGACTAGCGGGGACGCTCACCGGGGAGCTGTTTTTT.

The CDR3 sequence is CASSIEFQYQETQYF. The DNA of the CDR3 is TGTGCCAGTAGTATAGAGTTTCAGTACCAAGAGACCCAGTACTTC. The V gene is TRBV19, the J gene TRBJ2-5; no clear D gene. V lost 0 bases and J lost 0, with 8 bases in between. This CDR3 spans 15 amino acids. The germline CDR1 and CDR2 sequences are LNHDA and SQIVND (reference sequence).

The DNA for the CDR3 is TGTGCCAGCAGCCATACTACCGGGACAGGGCACAATGAGCAGTTCTTC. This codes for CASSHTTGTGHNEQFF. The gene calls are TRBV3-1 (or the pseudogene TRBV3-2) and TRBJ2-1; 9 positions agree with TRBD1. The CDR3 has 16 residues. Germline V lookup: CDR1 LGHDT, CDR2 YNNKEL (reference sequence). V gave up 3 bases and J gave up 5 bases; unmatched junction bases: 8.

The rearrangement joins TRBV19 to TRBJ2-3, with 11 positions matching TRBD2. With V trimmed by 3 bases and J by 2 bases, 4 bases remained unmatched. There are 16 residues in the CDR3. From germline, CDR1 is LNHDA and CDR2 SQIVND (reference sequence). In nucleotides, the CDR3 is TGTGCCAGTAGTATCGGACTAGCGGGCCACACAGATACGCAGTATTTT. As protein: CASSIGLAGHTDTQYF. Complete variable domain (other parts from reference TRBV19 and TRBJ2-3): DGGITQSPKYLFRKEGQNVTLSCEQNLNHDAMYWYRQDPGQGLRLIYYSQIVNDFQKGDIAEGYSVSREKKESFPLTVTSAQKNPTAFYLCASSIGLAGHTDTQYFGPGTRLTVL.

The CDR3 bases are TGTGCCAGCAGCTTAGGGGACAGGAAAGAGACCCAGTACTTC. It encodes CASSLGDRKETQYF. The chain links TRBV7-2 to TRBJ2-5; 8 nucleotides line up with TRBD1. The length of the CDR3 is 14 residues. Trimming cost V 1 base and J 3 bases; bases outside gene matches: 1. Germline assignment: CDR1 SGHTA and CDR2 FQGNSA.

This clone was recorded only once. The chain couples TRBV2 to TRBJ1-2, with D tentatively TRBD1 (5 bases). Trimming took 4 bases from V and 8 from J, leaving 17 bases between them. The CDR3 loop spans 14 amino acids. Germline V gives CDR1 SNHLY, CDR2 FYNNEI. The CDR3 sequence is CASSVGGGWKGYTF. The DNA for the CDR3 is TGTGCCAGCAGTGTGGGGGGTGGGTGGAAAGGCTACACCTTC.

The rearrangement uses TRBV28 and TRBJ1-5; D perhaps matches TRBD1 (5 bases). Germline values: CDR1 MDHEN, CDR2 SYDVKM. Between the trimmed V and J ends, which lost 7 bases and 4 bases, there was a span of 11 bases. The length of the CDR3 is 13 residues. In DNA form, the CDR3 reads TGTGCCAGCACCCGACAGATAAATCAGCCCCAGCATTTT. It codes for CASTRQINQPQHF.

The chain is built from TRBV4-2 and TRBJ1-2; possibly TRBD1 for D (5 bases). The CDR3 runs 14 residues. V was cut by 0 bases and J by 4 bases, with 9 bases left in between. Germline-derived CDR1 and CDR2 are LGHNA and YNFKEQ. As DNA, the CDR3 is TGTGCCAGCAGCCAAGATAACCAGGGCTATGGCTACACCTTC. Translated, it gives CASSQDNQGYGYTF.

The chain is built from TRBV3-1 (or the pseudogene TRBV3-2) and TRBJ2-5, with TRBD1 matching 9 bases. Germline CDR1 is LGHDT and CDR2 is YNNKEL (reference sequence). The CDR3 runs to 14 residues. V was clipped by 5 bases and J by 9 bases; unmatched bases: 10. In DNA form, the CDR3 reads TGTGCCAGCAGCTCCTCGACAGGGGGGTCGGCCCAGTACTTC. Protein sequence: CASSSSTGGSAQYF.

The rearrangement uses TRBV3-1 (or the pseudogene TRBV3-2) and TRBJ2-5; 7 nucleotides match TRBD2. V shed 4 bases and J 6 bases; nucleotides not matched to a gene: 5. This CDR3 spans 13 amino acids. Germline V gene lookup returns CDR1 LGHDT and CDR2 YNNKEL (reference sequence). CDR3 in DNA: TGTGCCAGCAGCCGTCCGGGGGGACAGACCCAGTACTTC. Translated, it gives CASSRPGGQTQYF.

V usage is TRBV10-3 and J usage is TRBJ2-1; 7 nucleotides agree with TRBD1. CDR3 length equals 16 residues. V lost 4 bases and J lost 1; bases outside the gene matches: 7. Germline V gives CDR1 ENHRY, CDR2 SYGVKD. The DNA of the CDR3 is TGTGCCATCAGTGGCCGACAGGGCGGGTCCTACAATGAGCAGTTCTTC. Amino acids: CAISGRQGGSYNEQFF.

This clone was counted a single time. J is TRBJ2-6 and V is TRBV6-5; D uncertain. Trimming removed 6 bases from V and 4 bases from J, with 13 bases in between. Germline CDR1 reads MNHEY; CDR2 reads SVGAGI. This CDR3 has 15 amino acids. CDR3 nucleotides: TGTGCCAGCAGAGCCCCTAAACCCGGGGCCAACGTCCTGACTTTC. Translating it yields CASRAPKPGANVLTF.

This clone occurred once. V and J are TRBV5-5 and TRBJ2-5; no clear D gene. The CDR3 covers 15 residues. V was cut by 2 bases and J by 5 bases, with 16 bases left in between. Germline V gene sequence: CDR1 SGHKS, CDR2 YYEKEE (reference sequence). The CDR3 sequence is CASSFNVGARETQYF. The CDR3 DNA reads TGTGCCAGCAGCTTTAACGTCGGAGCCCGGGAGACCCAGTACTTC.

This clone came up a few times. J is TRBJ2-2 and V is TRBV7-3; 9 bases line up with TRBD1. The CDR3 has 15 residues. J lost 6 bases, V lost 5 bases, and 7 bases had no gene match. CDR1 is SGHTA and CDR2 is FQGTGA in the germline V gene. The CDR3 protein is CASSAGTGIPGELFF. Here the CDR3 DNA reads TGTGCCAGCAGCGCGGGGACAGGGATTCCCGGGGAGCTGTTTTTT.

The rearrangement joins TRBV28 to TRBJ2-7; 7 bases are shared with TRBD1. The germline gives CDR1 MDHEN, CDR2 SYDVKM. The CDR3 length is 17 residues. Trimming removed 3 bases from V and 0 bases from J; junction bases left unmatched: 11. The CDR3 is CASSFPLDRESSYEQYF. As DNA, the CDR3 is TGTGCCAGCAGTTTCCCCCTCGACAGGGAGAGCTCCTACGAGCAGTACTTC.

The chain recombines TRBV12-3 or TRBV12-4 with TRBJ2-5; D is ambiguous. The CDR3 consists of 11 residues. The germline V and J ends were trimmed by 3 bases and 9 bases, with 8 bases remaining between them. The CDR3 sequence: CASSFRLAQYF. As DNA, the CDR3 is TGTGCCAGCAGTTTTCGGTTGGCCCAGTACTTC.

V usage is TRBV27 and J usage is TRBJ1-5; TRBD1 matches at 7 bases. J was trimmed by 1 base and V by 2 bases; bases with no gene match: 2. Germline values: CDR1 MNHEY, CDR2 SMNVEV (reference sequence). The CDR3 runs to 15 residues. CDR3 in DNA: TGTGCCAGCAGTTTAACACAGGGGAGCAATCAGCCCCAGCATTTT. This translates into CASSLTQGSNQPQHF.